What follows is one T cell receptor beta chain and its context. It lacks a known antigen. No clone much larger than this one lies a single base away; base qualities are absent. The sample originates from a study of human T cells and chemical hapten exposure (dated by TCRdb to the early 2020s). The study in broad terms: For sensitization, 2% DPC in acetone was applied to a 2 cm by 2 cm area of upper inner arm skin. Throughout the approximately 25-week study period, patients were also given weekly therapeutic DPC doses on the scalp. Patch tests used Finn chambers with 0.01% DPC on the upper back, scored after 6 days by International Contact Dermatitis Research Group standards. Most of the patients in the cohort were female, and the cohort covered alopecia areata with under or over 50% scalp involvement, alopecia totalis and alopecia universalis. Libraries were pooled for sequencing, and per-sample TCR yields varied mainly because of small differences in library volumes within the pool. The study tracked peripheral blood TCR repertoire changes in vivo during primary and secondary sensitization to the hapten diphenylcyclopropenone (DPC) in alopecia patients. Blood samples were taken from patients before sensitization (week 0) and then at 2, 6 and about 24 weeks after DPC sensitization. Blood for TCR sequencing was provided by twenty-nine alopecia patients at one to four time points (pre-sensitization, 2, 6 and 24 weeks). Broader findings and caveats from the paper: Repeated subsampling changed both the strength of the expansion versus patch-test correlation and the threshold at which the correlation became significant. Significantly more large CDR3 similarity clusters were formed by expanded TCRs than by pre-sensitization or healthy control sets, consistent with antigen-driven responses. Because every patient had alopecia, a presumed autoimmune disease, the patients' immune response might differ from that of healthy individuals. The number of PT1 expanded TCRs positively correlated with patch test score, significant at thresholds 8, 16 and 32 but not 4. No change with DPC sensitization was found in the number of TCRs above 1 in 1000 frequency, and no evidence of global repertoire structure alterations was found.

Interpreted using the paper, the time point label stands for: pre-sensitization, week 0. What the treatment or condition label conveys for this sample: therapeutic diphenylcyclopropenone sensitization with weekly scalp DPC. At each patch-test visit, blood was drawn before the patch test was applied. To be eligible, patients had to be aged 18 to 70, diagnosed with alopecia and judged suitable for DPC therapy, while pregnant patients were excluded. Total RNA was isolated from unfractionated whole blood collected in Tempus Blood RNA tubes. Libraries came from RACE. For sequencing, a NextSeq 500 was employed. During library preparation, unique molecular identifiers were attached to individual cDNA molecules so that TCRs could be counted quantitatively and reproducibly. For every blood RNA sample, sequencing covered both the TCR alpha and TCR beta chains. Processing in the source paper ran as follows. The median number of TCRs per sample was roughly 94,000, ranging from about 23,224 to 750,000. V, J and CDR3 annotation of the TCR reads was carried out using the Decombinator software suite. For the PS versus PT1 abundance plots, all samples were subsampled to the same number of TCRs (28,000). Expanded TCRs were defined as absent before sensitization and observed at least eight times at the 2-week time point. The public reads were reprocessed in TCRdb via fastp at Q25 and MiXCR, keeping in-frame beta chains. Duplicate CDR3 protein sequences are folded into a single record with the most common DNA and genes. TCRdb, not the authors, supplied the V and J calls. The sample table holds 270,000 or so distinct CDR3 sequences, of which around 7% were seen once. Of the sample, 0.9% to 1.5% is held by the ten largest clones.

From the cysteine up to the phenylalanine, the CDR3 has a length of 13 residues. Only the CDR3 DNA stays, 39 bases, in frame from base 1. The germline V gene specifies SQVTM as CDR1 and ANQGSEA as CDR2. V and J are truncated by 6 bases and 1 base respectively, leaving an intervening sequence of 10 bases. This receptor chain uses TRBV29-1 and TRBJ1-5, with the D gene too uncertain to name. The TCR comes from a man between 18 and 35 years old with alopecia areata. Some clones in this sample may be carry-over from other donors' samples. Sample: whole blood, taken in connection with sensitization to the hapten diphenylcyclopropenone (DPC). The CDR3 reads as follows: CSVADLSNQPQHF. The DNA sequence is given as TGCAGCGTCGCGGACTTAAGCAATCAGCCCCAGCATTTT.